Below are 2 T cell receptor beta chains sequenced from a single sample in a study of CD8 T cells in Susac syndrome. The RNA, about 0.5 to 1 ug, was put through reverse transcription using random hexamers. TCRdb called the immunoSEQ multiplex PCR reads again in MiXCR, with one record for every CDR3 protein. In the table there are under 550,000 distinct CDR3 sequences, 75% to 90% of which are singletons. The sample comprised CD8+ T cells from PBMCs. Every receptor here comes from a human donor with multiple sclerosis.

The chain has TRBV20-1 and TRBJ1-2, with 8 bases fitting TRBD1. Trimming at V came to 1 base and at J to 8 bases, leaving 9 bases not matched to a gene. CDR3 length: 14 residues. The germline V gene encodes CDR1 DFQATT and CDR2 SNEGSKA (reference sequence). DNA for the CDR3: TGCAGTGCTAGAGGCGACAGGGGAGGAGGCGGCTACACCTTC. It yields the protein CSARGDRGGGGYTF.

This clonotype was counted only a few times. The chain combines TRBV19 with TRBJ1-1; perhaps TRBD1 as D (6 bases). Germline CDR1 reads LNHDA; CDR2 reads SQIVND (reference sequence). Trimming removed 0 bases at V and 6 bases at J, with 17 bases between. The CDR3 has 16 amino acids. Written as DNA, the CDR3 is TGTGCCAGTAGTATAGATCGAGTCAGGGGTTCCGCTGAAGCTTTCTTT. This encodes CASSIDRVRGSAEAFF.